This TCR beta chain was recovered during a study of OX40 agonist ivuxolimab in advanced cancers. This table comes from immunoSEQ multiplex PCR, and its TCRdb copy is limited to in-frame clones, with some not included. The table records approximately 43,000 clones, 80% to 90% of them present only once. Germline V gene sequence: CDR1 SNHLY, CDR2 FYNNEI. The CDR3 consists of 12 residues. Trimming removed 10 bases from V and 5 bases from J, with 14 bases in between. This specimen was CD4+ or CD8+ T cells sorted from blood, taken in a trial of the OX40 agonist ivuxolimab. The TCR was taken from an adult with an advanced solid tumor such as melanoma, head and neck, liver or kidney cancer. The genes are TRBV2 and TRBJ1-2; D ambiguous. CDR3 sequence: CATRQVLYGYTF. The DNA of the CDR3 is TGTGCCACCAGGCAGGTCTTATATGGCTACACCTTC.